This section outlines one T cell receptor (beta chain) sequence together with its context. The data derive from a study of blood T cell repertoires in COVID-19. Turning to the study itself: The United States, Italy and Spain provided the acute and convalescent COVID-19 samples. T cells, B-cell-depleted T cells, or PBMCs supplied cDNA or gDNA.

The CDR3 spans 14 residues. Trimming took 7 bases from V and 1 from J, leaving 13 bases between them. Germline CDR1 and CDR2: LNHDA and SQIVND (reference sequence). Authors' data handling: Amplifying reference gene primers gave estimates of nucleated cell counts. Clones were read by immunoSEQ multiplex PCR, and TCRdb kept only the in-frame ones, dropping some. D and trimming come from the DNA, and the V and J calls and clone size come from that table. This table holds some 120,000 clones, about 90% found once. The specimen was peripheral blood. This clonotype was sampled from a woman aged 60-70 years with acute or convalescent COVID-19. The V and J genes are TRBV19 and TRBJ1-1; perhaps TRBD1 as D (5 bases). The CDR3 here is CASKPGLSNTEAFF. CDR3 DNA sequence: TGTGCCAGTAAACCGGGACTCTCGAACACTGAAGCTTTCTTT.